This T cell receptor beta chain is from a study of blood T cell repertoires in COVID-19. Assignments of participants to cohorts depended upon their own reported clinical history. TCRdb's copy holds only in-frame clones and misses some; the assay was immunoSEQ multiplex PCR. The sample consists of about 180,000 clones, 86% of them appearing once. Germline lookup yields CDR1 SNHLY and CDR2 FYNNEI. This CDR3 comprises 13 residues. V dropped 1 base and J dropped 1 base, with 4 bases sitting between them. The chain couples TRBV2 to TRBJ1-2; D uncertain. Sequenced input: PBMCs or T cells enriched from blood (not recorded which). The origin of this receptor is a woman between 25 and 40 years old who had recovered from COVID-19. The CDR3 sequence: CASSEGLNYGYTF. CDR3 in DNA: TGTGCCAGCAGTGAAGGGCTTAACTATGGCTACACCTTC.